A few counts support the clone carrying this T cell receptor (beta chain). CDR1 is KGHSH, CDR2 LQKENI, per germline. Deletions cut 4 bases from V and 3 bases from J, with 15 bases between. CDR3 size: 15 residues. This entry belongs to a study of human T cells and chemical hapten exposure. TCRdb independently ran MiXCR on the RACE reads; one entry per CDR3 protein. Of approximately 100,000 distinct CDR3 sequences listed, 11% are singletons. Time point noted: patch test 1, 2 weeks after DPC sensitization. Documented treatment: therapeutic diphenylcyclopropenone sensitization with weekly scalp DPC. The rearrangement uses TRBV18 and TRBJ1-2; perhaps TRBD1 as D (5 bases). This specimen consisted of whole blood, obtained in connection with sensitization to the hapten diphenylcyclopropenone (DPC). This TCR came from a woman in her thirties or forties with alopecia areata. Some clones in this sample may be carry-over from other donors' samples. CDR3 residues: CASSLKAGDDYGYTF. The CDR3 nucleotides read TGTGCCAGCTCACTCAAGGCGGGGGACGACTATGGCTACACCTTC. Full variable domain (missing parts from reference TRBV18 and TRBJ1-2): NAGVMQNPRHLVRRRGQEARLRCSPMKGHSHVYWYRQLPEEGLKFMVYLQKENIIDESGMPKERFSAEFPKEGPSILRIQQVVRGDSAAYFCASSLKAGDDYGYTFGSGTRLTVV.